This T cell receptor (beta chain) was sequenced for a study of blood T cell repertoires in COVID-19. This table comes from immunoSEQ multiplex PCR, and its TCRdb copy is limited to in-frame clones, with some not included. This sample has hundreds of thousands of clones, with around four fifths found just once. The sequenced sample consisted of peripheral blood. This receptor was taken from a woman in her forties with active or convalescent COVID-19.

The CDR3 nucleotides read TGTGCCTGGGAAGAGTCAGGGTACACTGAAGCTTTCTTT. This gives the protein CAWEESGYTEAFF. The rearrangement links TRBV30 to TRBJ1-1, with D perhaps TRBD1 (5 bases). CDR3 length equals 13 residues. Germline lookup yields CDR1 GTSNPN and CDR2 SVGIG (reference sequence). Trimming shortened V by 5 bases and J by 3 bases, and 13 bases separated the two germline ends.